This T cell receptor beta chain was profiled in a study of CD8+CD57+ T cells in acquired aplastic anemia. Study-wide background: The sorted CD4+ and CD8+ cells yielded an average around 3 ug of DNA.

CDR3 length: 14 residues. Trimming cost V 7 bases and J 8 bases; bases outside gene matches: 13. Germline CDR1 is SQVTM and CDR2 is ANQGSEA. Genomic DNA acted as the template from which TCR beta VDJ combination and CDR3 sequence profiling were carried out. TCRdb called the reads again in MiXCR, with one record for every CDR3 protein. The sample yields 160,000 or so distinct CDR3 sequences, 71% seen once. This clonotype appeared a single time. Its matching antigen is unknown. CD8+CD57+ cell expansion had been shown by flow cytometry in patients chosen for sequencing. None of the patients had been given any therapy when their blood was sampled. Study-wide findings and caveats: With respect to CD8+ Simpson's diversity, patients and controls did not differ significantly. It was found that twenty-nine CD8+ CDR3 sequences were shared between patients and controls.

This sequence joins TRBV29-1 and TRBJ2-1; the match to TRBD1 covers 8 bases. The clonotype originates from a human donor with aplastic anemia. The sample taken for sequencing was sorted CD4+, CD8+, or CD8+CD57+ T cells (not recorded which) from PBMCs. The chain's CDR3 is CSATDQGQAYEQFF. For the CDR3, the DNA is TGCAGCGCTACCGATCAGGGACAGGCCTATGAGCAGTTCTTC.